The 21 T cell receptor beta chains below were found in one sample sequenced in a study of immune characterization of retroperitoneal liposarcoma (dated 2019 in TCRdb). Receptor amplification or capture employed PCR. Sequencing was carried out with a NextSeq 500. The public reads were run again by TCRdb, first through fastp at Q25 and then through MiXCR, and only productive beta chains were kept. Each entry is one CDR3 protein sequence, shown with its most common DNA and genes. The sample table holds around 19,000 distinct CDR3 sequences, of which under 45% were seen once. The top ten constitute approximately 8% of the sample. Input material: blood. The receptors here all came from a male donor with retroperitoneal liposarcoma.

The CDR3 loop reads CASSASSGRTVEQFF. In nucleotides, the CDR3 is TGTGCCAGCAGCGCATCTAGCGGGAGGACGGTTGAGCAGTTCTTC. V is TRBV11-2 and J is TRBJ2-1, with 11 bases matching TRBD2. Germline lookup yields CDR1 SGHAT and CDR2 FQNNGV. CDR3 length: 15 residues. The junction had 9 bases not matched to a gene; V was cut back by 5 bases and J by 9 bases.

About this clonotype itself: The CDR3 does not end in the conserved phenylalanine or tryptophan, so this is likely a read error. The DNA is left out, because the CDR3 cannot be placed on it with certainty; the CDR3 is given as TCRdb lists it. The chain uses TRBV7-2 and TRBJ2-3; the listed D gene, TRBD2, was not tested against the DNA. Ends included, the CDR3 has 15 residues. CDR1 is SGHTA and CDR2 is FQGNSA in the germline V gene. CDR3 sequence reads: CASRLDSAGLDPHHS.

This clonotype showed up just a few times. The DNA for the CDR3 is TGTGCCAGCAGTGAATCGCCAGCGGGGGCCATCAACTCCTACGAGCAGTTCTTC. It codes for CASSESPAGAINSYEQFF. V and J are TRBV6-1 and TRBJ2-1; 8 bases line up with TRBD2. CDR1 and CDR2 (germline): MNHNS, SASEGT. The V segment lost 2 bases and the J segment 10 bases; nucleotides outside the gene matches: 19. The CDR3 sequence is 18 residues long.

The J gene is TRBJ2-4, the V gene TRBV7-2, with a weak D call TRBD1 (6 bases). The last part of the DNA fits TRBJ2-7 better; the J call may be wrong. Germline V gene lookup returns CDR1 SGHTA and CDR2 FQGNSA. CDR3 size: 13 residues. The CDR3, as DNA: TGTGCCAGCAGCTTACTAGGACAGCTCGAGCAGTACTTC. This codes for CASSLLGQLEQYF.

The chain joins TRBV6-2 or TRBV6-3 to TRBJ2-5; D is uncertain. Germline CDR1 MNHEY, CDR2 SVGEGT. The V gene lost 6 bases and the J gene lost 5 bases, with 16 bases spanning the gap. The CDR3 loop spans 14 amino acids. The CDR3, as DNA: TGTGCCAGCAGCACCGACGGGTTATCGGAGACCCAGTACTTC. It codes for CASSTDGLSETQYF.

Ten or more counts support this clonotype. The chain couples TRBV7-2 to TRBJ2-3; 10 bases map to TRBD2. Germline values: CDR1 SGHTA, CDR2 FQGNSA. The CDR3 spans 16 residues. V lost 0 bases to trimming and J lost 4 bases; unmatched junction nucleotides: 4. The CDR3 coding sequence is TGTGCCAGCAGCTTAGCCCCAGCGGGGGGGCCAGATACGCAGTATTTT. This encodes CASSLAPAGGPDTQYF. The full variable domain, completed using reference TRBV7-2 and TRBJ2-3, is GAGVSQSPSNKVTEKGKDVELRCDPISGHTALYWYRQSLGQGLEFLIYFQGNSAPDKSGLPSDRFSAERTGGSVSTLTIQRTQQEDSAVYLCASSLAPAGGPDTQYFGPGTRLTVL.

This clonotype is termed medium-sized (0.01 to 0.1%). The rearrangement uses TRBV7-2 and TRBJ2-1; weak D call: TRBD2 (5 bases). CDR3 size: 14 residues. V lost 1 base to trimming and J lost 13 bases, with 17 bases between them. Germline CDR1 SGHTA, CDR2 FQGNSA. CDR3 loop: CASSLVDYQETQFF. Here the CDR3 DNA reads TGTGCCAGCAGCTTAGTTGACTACCAAGAGACCCAGTTCTTC.

This clonotype was detected ten times or more. The chain combines TRBV27 with TRBJ2-3, with a tentative D call TRBD2 (7 bases). The V gene's germline CDR1 is MNHEY and CDR2 SMNVEV (reference sequence). Trimming pared 2 bases from V and 0 bases from J, leaving 21 bases between. The CDR3 is 19 residues long. The CDR3 here is CASSLRGTRAGTSTDTQYF. CDR3 DNA: TGTGCCAGCAGTTTAAGGGGGACGAGAGCGGGAACTAGCACAGATACGCAGTATTTT.

There are many counts of this clonotype. This chain connects TRBV6-1 to TRBJ1-1, with 7 bases identical to TRBD1. The CDR3 has 15 residues. V trimming: 6 bases; J trimming: 1 base; junction bases outside the gene matches: 8. Germline V gene data show CDR1 as MNHNS and CDR2 as SASEGT. CDR3 in DNA: TGTGCCAGCAGCAACAGGGGTTCGGCGAACACTGAAGCTTTCTTT. It specifies CASSNRGSANTEAFF.

The CDR3 spells CASSEGGGPYEQFF. As DNA, the CDR3 is TGTGCCAGCAGTGAAGGCGGGGGCCCCTACGAGCAGTTCTTC. This rearrangement joins TRBV6-1 to TRBJ2-1, with D possibly matching TRBD2 (7 bases). The germline V and J ends were trimmed by 1 base and 10 bases, with 14 bases remaining between them. Per germline, CDR1 MNHNS and CDR2 SASEGT. The CDR3 totals 14 residues.

The V and J genes are TRBV27 and TRBJ1-3; no clear D. The CDR3 contains 15 residues. Looked up from germline, CDR1 is MNHEY and CDR2 is SMNVEV (reference sequence). The V gene lost 0 bases and the J gene lost 2 bases, with 8 bases spanning the gap. This chain's CDR3 is CASSLSGIPGNTIYF. The CDR3 region has the DNA TGTGCCAGCAGTTTATCAGGGATCCCTGGAAACACCATATATTTT.

This sequence joins TRBV18 and TRBJ2-2; D uncertain. This CDR3 has 12 amino acids. The V end was cut by 2 bases, the J end by 4 bases, with 2 bases between. From germline, CDR1 is KGHSH and CDR2 LQKENI. CDR3 region: CASSPSTGELFF. The CDR3 DNA reads as TGTGCCAGCTCACCATCCACCGGGGAGCTGTTTTTT. Filled out from reference TRBV18 and TRBJ2-2, the complete variable domain reads NAGVMQNPRHLVRRRGQEARLRCSPMKGHSHVYWYRQLPEEGLKFMVYLQKENIIDESGMPKERFSAEFPKEGPSILRIQQVVRGDSAAYFCASSPSTGELFFGEGSRLTVL.

The sample holds one count of this clonotype. The V and J genes are TRBV12-3 or TRBV12-4 and TRBJ2-1; no clear D gene. The CDR3 totals 12 residues. V lost 3 bases to trimming and J lost 4 bases, with 4 bases between them. DNA of the CDR3: TGTGCCAGCAGTTTGGGGTACAATGAGCAGTTCTTC. Protein sequence: CASSLGYNEQFF.

This clonotype is medium-sized (0.01 to 0.1%) in the sample. The genes are TRBV7-2 and TRBJ2-2; D gene unclear. V was trimmed by 5 bases and J by 3 bases, leaving 4 bases between them. The V gene's germline CDR1 is SGHTA and CDR2 FQGNSA. CDR3 length equals 12 residues. The DNA for the CDR3 is TGTGCCAGCAGCCCATACACCGGGGAGCTGTTTTTT. Protein sequence: CASSPYTGELFF.

On this clonotype: A read error is possible here, since a much larger clone lies one base away. This chain uses TRBV12-3 or TRBV12-4 with TRBJ2-7; 10 bases map to TRBD2. V lost 3 bases and J lost 0; bases outside the gene matches: 14. This CDR3 has 19 amino acids. This CDR3 is CASSFVFASGSFRSYEQYF. In DNA form, the CDR3 reads TGTGCCAGCAGTTTTGTTTTTGCTAGCGGGAGTTTCCGCTCCTACGAGCAGTACTTC.

This chain connects TRBV7-6 to TRBJ2-1; perhaps TRBD2 as D (7 bases). The J call may be incorrect, as the DNA end agrees better with TRBJ2-7. The CDR3 runs to 14 residues. Germline V gene data show CDR1 as SGHVS and CDR2 as FNYEAQ. The CDR3 sequence is CASSLGGAFNEQYF. In DNA, the CDR3 is TGTGCCAGCAGTTTGGGGGGGGCGTTCAATGAGCAGTACTTC.

A word on this clonotype: This CDR3 is missing its conserved last phenylalanine or tryptophan, likely due to a read error. It is unclear where the CDR3 begins or ends on the DNA, so no DNA is shown, and the CDR3 is as TCRdb lists it. The genes are TRBV6-1 and TRBJ1-6; the D segment call TRBD1 is taken from the table without a DNA check. With termini counted, the CDR3 has 15 amino acids. The V gene's germline CDR1 is MNHNS and CDR2 SASEGT. This CDR3 reads CASSLYTGNNSPLPL.

Note on this clonotype: The junction and the germline gene differ at one end; a read error may be behind it. J is TRBJ1-6 and V is TRBV7-2; D remains ambiguous. CDR1 and CDR2 (germline): SGHTA, FQGNSA. The CDR3 spans 13 residues. CDR3 nucleotide sequence: TGTACCAGCAGCGTAGGCAGGAATTCACCCCCCCACTTT. Its translation is CTSSVGRNSPPHF.

V and J are TRBV6-5 and TRBJ1-5; 7 bases align to TRBD1. CDR3 size: 15 residues. Losses at the gene ends were 1 base for V and 8 bases for J; bases not matched to a gene: 8. Germline values: CDR1 MNHEY, CDR2 SVGAGI. Here the CDR3 DNA reads TGTGCCAGCAGTTACTTAATCGACAGGGCAAAGCCCCAGCATTTT. Translating gives CASSYLIDRAKPQHF.

Only a few counts were recorded for this clonotype. The chain joins TRBV6-1 to TRBJ2-1, with D unclear. The V gene lost 5 bases and the J gene lost 3 bases, with 11 bases spanning the gap. This CDR3 has 14 amino acids. Per germline, CDR1 MNHNS and CDR2 SASEGT. This CDR3 reads CASSPGIGYNEQFF. The CDR3 DNA is TGTGCCAGCAGTCCTGGGATCGGCTACAATGAGCAGTTCTTC.

This clonotype appeared a few times. The rearrangement joins TRBV6-1 to TRBJ2-5; no clear D. The germline V gene has CDR1 MNHNS and CDR2 SASEGT. The V gene lost 5 bases and the J gene lost 11 bases, with 12 bases spanning the gap. The CDR3 is 11 amino acids. The CDR3 DNA reads TGTGCCAGCAGTTCACACAATGAGCAGTACTTC. Protein product: CASSSHNEQYF.